These 13 T cell receptor beta chains came from one sample sequenced in a study of blood T cell repertoires in COVID-19. Assay: immunoSEQ multiplex PCR; the TCRdb copy retains only in-frame clones and omits some. The repertoire has under 300,000 clones, around 87% of them found once; the top ten carry 3.6%. Sample: peripheral blood. The receptor source for this set is a man younger than 35 with active or convalescent COVID-19.

This clone was seen a single time. The chain carries TRBV5-1 and TRBJ1-2; the match to TRBD1 covers 10 bases. The CDR3 extends over 15 amino acids. With 4 bases clipped from V and 8 bases from J, the junction kept 11 bases outside the gene matches. Germline values: CDR1 SGHRS, CDR2 YFSETQ. CDR3 amino acids: CASSPRPGQGIGYTF. For the CDR3, the DNA is TGCGCCAGCAGCCCACGGCCGGGACAGGGGATCGGCTACACCTTC.

Turning to this clone: The sample contains more than one DNA sequence encoding this CDR3. The gene calls are TRBV18 and TRBJ2-7, with TRBD1 identical over 7 bases. CDR3 length: 15 residues. Germline V gene lookup returns CDR1 KGHSH and CDR2 LQKENI. Trimming at V came to 3 bases and at J to 3 bases, leaving 8 bases not matched to a gene. The CDR3 nucleotides are TGTGCCAGCTCACCGGGCACAGGGGCCAGCTACGAGCAGTACTTC. It is translated as CASSPGTGASYEQYF.

The gene calls are TRBV30 and TRBJ2-7; TRBD1 aligns across 10 bases. After removal of 0 bases from V and 0 bases from J, the junction contained 11 bases not matched to a gene. CDR3 length: 18 residues. Germline V gives CDR1 GTSNPN, CDR2 SVGIG (reference sequence). CDR3 nucleotide sequence: TGTGCCTGGAGTGTCCCGGGACAGGGGACAAGGAGCTCCTACGAGCAGTACTTC. Translation gives CAWSVPGQGTRSSYEQYF.

This sequence joins TRBV7-6 and TRBJ2-1; D not resolved. CDR1 and CDR2 (germline): SGHVS, FNYEAQ. The ends were cut back, 5 bases at V and 8 bases at J, with 19 bases in the middle. This CDR3 is built from 15 residues. CDR3 sequence reads: CASSINPESGHEQFF. The CDR3 nucleotides are TGTGCCAGCAGCATCAATCCCGAATCAGGCCATGAGCAGTTCTTC.

The genes are TRBV29-1 and TRBJ2-7; maybe TRBD1 (6 bases). The CDR3 is made up of 12 amino acids. Trimming took off 6 bases at V and 5 bases at J, with 14 bases between the two ends. The germline gives CDR1 SQVTM, CDR2 ANQGSEA. The CDR3 region is CSVNRAGDEQYF. DNA of the CDR3: TGCAGCGTAAACAGGGCCGGGGACGAGCAGTACTTC.

On this clone itself: This sequence may be a read error, since a much larger clone differs from it by one base. V is TRBV6-2 or TRBV6-3 and J is TRBJ2-1, with D perhaps TRBD2 (5 bases). The CDR3 contains 14 residues. CDR1 and CDR2 from the germline V gene are MNHEY and SVGEGT. The V and J ends lost 7 bases and 6 bases respectively, with 16 bases between them. CDR3 protein: CASTPRLEGNEQFF. For the CDR3, the DNA is TGTGCCAGCACCCCGAGACTCGAGGGCAATGAGCAGTTCTTC.

The chain combines TRBV6-5 with TRBJ2-7; D is ambiguous. The germline V gene encodes CDR1 MNHEY and CDR2 SVGAGI. The CDR3 is 13 amino acids. Trimming cost V 6 bases and J 3 bases, with 12 bases left between them. CDR3 DNA sequence: TGTGCCAGCAGAGCCTCAGGAAGCTACGAGCAGTACTTC. Its protein is CASRASGSYEQYF.

The rearrangement joins TRBV4-3 to TRBJ1-4; unclear D gene. The CDR3 is made up of 15 amino acids. Trimming left V 1 base short and J 10 bases short, with 16 bases between. Germline CDR1 reads LGHNA; CDR2 reads YSLEER. The CDR3: CASSQVAAQPGKLFF. The CDR3 region has the DNA TGCGCCAGCAGCCAAGTGGCGGCCCAACCCGGAAAACTGTTTTTT.

This clone has just one count. This sequence joins TRBV10-3 and TRBJ2-7; 9 bases line up with TRBD1. Germline assignment: CDR1 ENHRY and CDR2 SYGVKD. This CDR3 has 14 amino acids. The V and J ends lost 6 bases and 5 bases, in that order; junction bases with no gene match: 8. The CDR3 here is CAISKTGGDDEQYF. DNA of the CDR3: TGTGCCATCAGCAAGACAGGGGGTGACGACGAGCAGTACTTC.

The CDR3 region is CASSLAADTQYF. CDR3 bases: TGTGCCAGCAGTTTAGCGGCAGATACGCAGTATTTT. This sequence joins TRBV28 and TRBJ2-3, with D hard to call. Germline V gene data show CDR1 as MDHEN and CDR2 as SYDVKM. The CDR3 consists of 12 residues. The V and J ends lost 2 bases and 4 bases respectively, with 4 bases between them.

This clone turned up a few times. CDR3 in DNA: TGTGCCAGCAAACGGACTCAGAATGAAAAACTGTTTTTT. It translates to CASKRTQNEKLFF. The V and J genes are TRBV28 and TRBJ1-4; no clear D. Deletions cut 7 bases from V and 5 bases from J, with 11 bases between. The CDR3 is made up of 13 amino acids. The germline V gene has CDR1 MDHEN and CDR2 SYDVKM.

The chain employs TRBV19 and TRBJ2-1; 12 nucleotides line up with TRBD2. With 5 bases clipped from V and 7 bases from J, the junction kept 6 bases outside the gene matches. The germline V gene has CDR1 LNHDA and CDR2 SQIVND (reference sequence). The CDR3 totals 15 residues. The CDR3 nucleotides are TGTGCCAGTAGTGGACTAGCGGGATCGTCAAATGAGCAGTTCTTC. Translation gives CASSGLAGSSNEQFF.

V gene TRBV19 combines with J gene TRBJ1-3, with 10 bases matching TRBD1. The germline V gene encodes CDR1 LNHDA and CDR2 SQIVND (reference sequence). CDR3 length: 16 amino acids. Trimming took 7 bases from V and 2 from J; bases not matched to a gene: 8. CDR3 amino acids: CASIARDRGPGNTIYF. The DNA for the CDR3 is TGTGCCAGTATCGCACGGGACAGGGGCCCTGGAAACACCATATATTTT. The full variable domain, its missing parts supplied by reference TRBV19 and TRBJ1-3, is DGGITQSPKYLFRKEGQNVTLSCEQNLNHDAMYWYRQDPGQGLRLIYYSQIVNDFQKGDIAEGYSVSREKKESFPLTVTSAQKNPTAFYLCASIARDRGPGNTIYFGEGSWLTVV.